The T cell receptor (beta chain) under discussion was sequenced for a study of blood T cell repertoires in COVID-19. This table comes from immunoSEQ multiplex PCR, and its TCRdb copy is limited to in-frame clones, with some not included. The data contain around 250,000 clones, roughly 89% of them seen just once; the ten biggest clones take up around 4.6%. Looked up from germline, CDR1 is MGHRA and CDR2 is YSYEKL. Trimming took 4 bases from V and 6 from J; bases not matched to a gene: 15. The CDR3 covers 18 residues. The V gene is TRBV4-1, the J gene TRBJ2-1; 10 positions agree with TRBD2. The specimen sequenced was peripheral blood. The sequence was collected from a woman aged 40 to 55 who had recovered from COVID-19. The CDR3 DNA sequence: TGCGCCAGCAGCCTACCTCGTACTAGCGGGGATTTCTTCAATGAGCAGTTCTTC. This gives the protein CASSLPRTSGDFFNEQFF.